This paragraph covers one T cell receptor beta chain sequence. The sample comes from a study of T cell changes during pregnancy in multiple sclerosis. Profiled with immunoSEQ multiplex PCR; TCRdb holds only in-frame clones, not every one. The sample yields 20,000 to 25,000 clones, around four fifths seen once. V dropped 6 bases and J dropped 3; count of bases not matched to a gene: 6. This CDR3 region has 15 residues. CDR1 MNHEY and CDR2 SVGAGI come from the germline V gene. This sequence joins TRBV6-5 and TRBJ2-1; 9 nucleotides match TRBD1. Sequenced material: CD8+ T cells from peripheral blood mononuclear cells, taken in the first trimester of pregnancy. This TCR came from a female donor in good health, enrolled as a control in a pregnancy study. The CDR3 loop reads CASRDRQGGYNEQFF. The DNA for the CDR3 is TGTGCCAGCAGGGACCGACAGGGGGGCTACAATGAGCAGTTCTTC.